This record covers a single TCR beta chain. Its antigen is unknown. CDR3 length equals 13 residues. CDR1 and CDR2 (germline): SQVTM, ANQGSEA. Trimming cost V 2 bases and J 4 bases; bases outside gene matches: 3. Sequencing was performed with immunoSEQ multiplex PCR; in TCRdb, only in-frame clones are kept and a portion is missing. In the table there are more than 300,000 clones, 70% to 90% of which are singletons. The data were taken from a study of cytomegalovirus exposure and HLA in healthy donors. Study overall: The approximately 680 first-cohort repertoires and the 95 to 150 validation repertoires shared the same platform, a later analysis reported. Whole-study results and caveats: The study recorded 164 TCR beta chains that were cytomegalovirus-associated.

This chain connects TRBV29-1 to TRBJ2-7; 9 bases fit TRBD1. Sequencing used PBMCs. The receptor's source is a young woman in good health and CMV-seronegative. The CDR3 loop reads CSVETGGRYEQYF. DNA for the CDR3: TGCAGCGTTGAAACAGGGGGCAGATACGAGCAGTACTTC.